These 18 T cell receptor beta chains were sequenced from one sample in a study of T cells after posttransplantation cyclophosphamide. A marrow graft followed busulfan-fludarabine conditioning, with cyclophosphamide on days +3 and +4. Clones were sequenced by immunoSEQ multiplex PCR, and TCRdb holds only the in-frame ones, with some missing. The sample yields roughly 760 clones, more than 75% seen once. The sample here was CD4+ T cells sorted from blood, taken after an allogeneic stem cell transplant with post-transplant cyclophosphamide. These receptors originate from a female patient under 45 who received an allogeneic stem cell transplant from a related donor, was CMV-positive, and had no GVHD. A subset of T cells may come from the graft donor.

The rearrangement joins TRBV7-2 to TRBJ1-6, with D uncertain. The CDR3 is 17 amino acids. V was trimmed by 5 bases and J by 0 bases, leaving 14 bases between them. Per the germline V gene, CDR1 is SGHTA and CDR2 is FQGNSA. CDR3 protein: CASSPHPQYSYNSPLHF. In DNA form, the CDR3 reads TGTGCCAGCAGCCCTCACCCCCAGTACTCCTATAATTCACCCCTCCACTTT. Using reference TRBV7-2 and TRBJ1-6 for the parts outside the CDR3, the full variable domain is GAGVSQSPSNKVTEKGKDVELRCDPISGHTALYWYRQSLGQGLEFLIYFQGNSAPDKSGLPSDRFSAERTGGSVSTLTIQRTQQEDSAVYLCASSPHPQYSYNSPLHFGNGTRLTVT.

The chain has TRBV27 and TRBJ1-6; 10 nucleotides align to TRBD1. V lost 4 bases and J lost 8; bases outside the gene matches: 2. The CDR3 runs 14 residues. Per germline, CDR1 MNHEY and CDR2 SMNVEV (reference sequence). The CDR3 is CASSSGQGYSPLHF. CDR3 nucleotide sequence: TGTGCCAGCAGTTCGGGACAGGGGTATTCACCCCTCCACTTT.

Written as DNA, the CDR3 is TGTGCCAGCAGCTTAATCGGACTGAGGTCTGAAGCTTTCTTT. Residues: CASSLIGLRSEAFF. The chain uses TRBV7-3 and TRBJ1-1, with D unclear. The CDR3 contains 14 residues. The V and J ends lost 1 base and 6 bases respectively, with 12 bases between them. CDR1 and CDR2 from the germline V gene are SGHTA and FQGTGA.

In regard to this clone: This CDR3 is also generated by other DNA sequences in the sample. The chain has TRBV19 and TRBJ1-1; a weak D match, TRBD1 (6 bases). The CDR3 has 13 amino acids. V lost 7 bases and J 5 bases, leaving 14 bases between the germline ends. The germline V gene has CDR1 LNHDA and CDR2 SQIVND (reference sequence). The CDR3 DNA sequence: TGTGCCAGTACATTGACAGGCGGGACTGAAGCTTTCTTT. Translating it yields CASTLTGGTEAFF.

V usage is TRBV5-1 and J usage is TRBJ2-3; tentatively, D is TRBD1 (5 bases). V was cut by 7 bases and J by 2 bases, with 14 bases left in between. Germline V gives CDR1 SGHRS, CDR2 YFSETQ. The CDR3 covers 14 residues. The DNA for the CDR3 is TGCGCCAGCGAGGACACCGGATCCACAGATACGCAGTATTTT. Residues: CASEDTGSTDTQYF.

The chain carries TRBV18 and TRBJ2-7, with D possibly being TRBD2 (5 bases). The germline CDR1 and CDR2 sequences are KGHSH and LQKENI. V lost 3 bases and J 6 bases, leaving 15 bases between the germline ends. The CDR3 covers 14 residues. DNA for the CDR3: TGTGCCAGCTCACCGTGGCAGGCTGAGGGCGAGCAGTACTTC. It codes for CASSPWQAEGEQYF.

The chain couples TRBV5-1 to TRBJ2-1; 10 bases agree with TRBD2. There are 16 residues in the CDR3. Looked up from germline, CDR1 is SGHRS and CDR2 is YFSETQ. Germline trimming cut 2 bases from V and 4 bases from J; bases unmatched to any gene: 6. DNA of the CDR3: TGCGCCAGCAGCTTACTTAGCGGGGGGACTTACAATGAGCAGTTCTTC. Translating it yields CASSLLSGGTYNEQFF.

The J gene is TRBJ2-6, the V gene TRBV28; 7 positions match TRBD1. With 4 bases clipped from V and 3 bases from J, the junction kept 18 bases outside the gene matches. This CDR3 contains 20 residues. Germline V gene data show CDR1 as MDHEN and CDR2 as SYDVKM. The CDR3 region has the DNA TGTGCCAGCAGTTCACAGACAGGGAAGAGACTTCTAGGTGGGGCCAACGTCCTGACTTTC. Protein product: CASSSQTGKRLLGGANVLTF.

The CDR3 sequence: CASSHPPGQVYGYTF. Written as DNA, the CDR3 is TGCGCCAGCAGCCATCCTCCGGGACAGGTCTATGGCTACACCTTC. V usage is TRBV4-1 and J usage is TRBJ1-2; 8 nucleotides match TRBD1. The CDR3 length is 15 residues. The germline gives CDR1 MGHRA, CDR2 YSYEKL. V shed 3 bases, J shed 4 bases, and the junction held 7 bases outside the gene matches.

The CDR3 sequence is CASSSVVGGVNQPQHF. The CDR3 region has the DNA TGTGCCAGTAGTAGTGTAGTGGGGGGGGTCAATCAGCCCCAGCATTTT. J is TRBJ1-5 and V is TRBV19; D is perhaps TRBD1 (5 bases). Germline V gives CDR1 LNHDA, CDR2 SQIVND (reference sequence). The CDR3 is 16 amino acids. The V gene lost 4 bases and the J gene lost 3 bases, with 16 bases spanning the gap.

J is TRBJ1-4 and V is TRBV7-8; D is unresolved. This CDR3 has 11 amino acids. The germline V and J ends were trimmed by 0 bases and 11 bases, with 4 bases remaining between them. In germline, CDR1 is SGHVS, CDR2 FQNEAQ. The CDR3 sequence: CASSLAGKLFF. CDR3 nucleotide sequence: TGTGCCAGCAGCTTAGCCGGTAAACTGTTTTTT.

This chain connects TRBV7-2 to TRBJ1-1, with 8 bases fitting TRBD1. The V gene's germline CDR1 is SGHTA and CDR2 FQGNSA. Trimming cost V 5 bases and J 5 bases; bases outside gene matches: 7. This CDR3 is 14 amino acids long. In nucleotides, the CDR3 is TGTGCCAGCAGCCTACAGGGGGGGAGGACTGAAGCTTTCTTT. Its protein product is CASSLQGGRTEAFF.

CDR3: CASTTPDKYKGYTF. Written as DNA, the CDR3 is TGTGCCAGCACTACCCCCGACAAATACAAGGGCTACACCTTC. The chain links TRBV28 to TRBJ1-2; D unresolved. The CDR3 has 14 amino acids. V dropped 7 bases and J dropped 8 bases, with 20 bases sitting between them. The germline V gene encodes CDR1 MDHEN and CDR2 SYDVKM.

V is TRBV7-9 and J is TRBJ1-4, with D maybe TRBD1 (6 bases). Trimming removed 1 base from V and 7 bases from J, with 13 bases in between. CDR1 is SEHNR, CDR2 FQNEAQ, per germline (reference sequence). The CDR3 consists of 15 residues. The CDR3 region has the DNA TGTGCCAGCAGCTTAGACACAGGGAGAGGTGAAAAACTGTTTTTT. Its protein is CASSLDTGRGEKLFF.

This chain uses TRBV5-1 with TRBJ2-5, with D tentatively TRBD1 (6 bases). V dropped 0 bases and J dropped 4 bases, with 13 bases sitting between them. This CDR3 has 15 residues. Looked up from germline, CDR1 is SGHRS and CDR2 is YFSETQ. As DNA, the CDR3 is TGCGCCAGCAGCTTGGATGCCAGGGGCGGAGAGACCCAGTACTTC. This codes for CASSLDARGGETQYF. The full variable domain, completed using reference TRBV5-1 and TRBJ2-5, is KAGVTQTPRYLIKTRGQQVTLSCSPISGHRSVSWYQQTPGQGLQFLFEYFSETQRNKGNFPGRFSGRQFSNSRSEMNVSTLELGDSALYLCASSLDARGGETQYFGPGTRLLVL.

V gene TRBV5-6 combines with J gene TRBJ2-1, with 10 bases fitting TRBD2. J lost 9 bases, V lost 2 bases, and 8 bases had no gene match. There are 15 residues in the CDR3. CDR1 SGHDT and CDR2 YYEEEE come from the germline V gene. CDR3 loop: CASSFAGLAVGEQFF. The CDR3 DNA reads TGTGCCAGCAGCTTCGCAGGACTAGCGGTGGGTGAGCAGTTCTTC.

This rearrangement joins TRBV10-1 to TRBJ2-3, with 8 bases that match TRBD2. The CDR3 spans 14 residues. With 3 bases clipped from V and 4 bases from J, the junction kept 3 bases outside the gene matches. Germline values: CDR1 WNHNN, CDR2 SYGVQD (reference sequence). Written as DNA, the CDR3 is TGCGCCAGCAGTGATTCGGGGGGGGCAGATACGCAGTATTTT. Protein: CASSDSGGADTQYF.

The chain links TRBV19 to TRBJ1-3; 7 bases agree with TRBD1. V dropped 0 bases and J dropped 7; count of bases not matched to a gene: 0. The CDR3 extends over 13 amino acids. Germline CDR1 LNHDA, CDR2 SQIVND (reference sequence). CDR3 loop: CASSIDRGNTIYF. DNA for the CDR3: TGTGCCAGTAGTATAGACAGGGGGAACACCATATATTTT.